These T cell receptor beta chains were read from a single sample in a study of T-cell memory formation after mild COVID-19. TCRdb independently ran MiXCR on the 5' RACE reads; one entry per CDR3 protein. The sample shows under 40,000 distinct CDR3 sequences, about 7.7% of them seen only once. What was sequenced was PBMCs or a T cell subset sorted from them (not recorded which). The source is a man aged 18 to 30 who had mild COVID-19 (a few samples of this study predate the infection). Cell type and time point are not known. The CDR3 runs from the conserved cysteine through the conserved F or W. The D gene is left open where the match is weak. Clone size, where shown, is once, few, many, or a class for clones that have expanded.

v_gene,j_gene,abundance,d_gene,CDR3nt,CDR3aa
TRBV20-1,TRBJ2-3,-,TRBD2,TGCAGTGCTGTAGGCGGGGGGGCAAATACGCAGTATTTT,CSAVGGGANTQYF
TRBV7-3,TRBJ2-5,few,-,TGTGCCAGCAGCCCCAACGGGGCAGCCGCCCAAGAGACCCAGTACTTC,CASSPNGAAAQETQYF
TRBV2,TRBJ1-1,-,TRBD1,TGTGCCAGCATAAGACCGGACAGGGGGCACACTGAAGCTTTCTTT,CASIRPDRGHTEAFF
TRBV20-1,TRBJ2-3,many,TRBD2,TGCAGTGCTACCCCCCGGGGTAGCGGGGAACCAGATACGCAGTATTTT,CSATPRGSGEPDTQYF
TRBV2,TRBJ2-3,many,-,TGTGCCAGCAGTGAAGGACGGGGGTCAAGCACAGATACGCAGTATTTT,CASSEGRGSSTDTQYF
TRBV7-9,TRBJ2-1,-,TRBD1,TGTGCCAGCAGCCCGGGACAGGGGGCGAGGAATGAGCAGTTCTTC,CASSPGQGARNEQFF
TRBV5-1,TRBJ2-4,-,TRBD1,TGCGCCAGCAGCTTGGAGGGGCAGGGGGACGTTCAGTACTTC,CASSLEGQGDVQYF
TRBV9,TRBJ1-6,few,-,TGTGCCAGCAGCCCCCGGTTGGAGGGTTGGAATTCACCCCTCCACTTT,CASSPRLEGWNSPLHF
TRBV29-1,TRBJ2-1,many,-,TGCAGCGTTGGTTTTATGGGCAATGAGCAGTTCTTC,CSVGFMGNEQFF
TRBV5-1,TRBJ1-1,many,TRBD1,TGCGCCAGCCTAGGGACAGGGAGCAAGGGCACTGAAGCTTTCTTT,CASLGTGSKGTEAFF
TRBV27,TRBJ1-6,few,TRBD1,TGTGCCAGCAGTCCCCGGACAGGGGTTTGGTCACCCCTCCACTTT,CASSPRTGVWSPLHF
TRBV12-3/TRBV12-4,TRBJ1-1,few,TRBD1,TGTGCCAGCAGTTTCTCGGACAGGGGGGCTTTGAGACCTTTCTTT,CASSFSDRGALRPFF
TRBV2,TRBJ2-5,few,-,TGTGCCAGCAGTGATCGCAGGAAAGAGACCCAGTACTTC,CASSDRRKETQYF
TRBV29-1,TRBJ1-1,many,-,TGCAGCGTTACTGTAATGAACACTGAAGCTTTCTTT,CSVTVMNTEAFF
TRBV4-2,TRBJ2-1,many,-,TGTGCCAGCAGCCAAGATAAGGGGGGGTCCTACAATGAGCAGTTCTTC,CASSQDKGGSYNEQFF
TRBV12-3/TRBV12-4,TRBJ1-4,many,-,TGTGCCAGCAGTTTAGGACAACTTGAAAAACTGTTTTTT,CASSLGQLEKLFF
TRBV7-2,TRBJ2-1,large,TRBD2,TGTGCCAGCAGCTTAGGACTAGCGGGGGGCAATGAGCAGTTCTTC,CASSLGLAGGNEQFF
TRBV6-2/TRBV6-3,TRBJ2-2,-,-,TGTGCCAGCAGTGCCCGCCCCACCGGGGAGCTGTTTTTT,CASSARPTGELFF
TRBV18,TRBJ2-3,few,-,TGTGCCAGCTCAAACGGACAGCCGGCAGATACGCAGTATTTT,CASSNGQPADTQYF
TRBV7-6,TRBJ1-3,many,-,TGTGCCAGCAGCCCCGGTGGGAGCTCTGGAAACACCATATATTTT,CASSPGGSSGNTIYF
TRBV6-5,TRBJ1-6,many,-,TGTGCCAGCCATCGGGGGTGGCCCTCCTATAATTCACCCCTCCACTTT,CASHRGWPSYNSPLHF
TRBV20-1,TRBJ2-3,many,TRBD1,TGCAGTGCCGAGGACAGGGGGGCAGATACGCAGTATTTT,CSAEDRGADTQYF
TRBV20-1,TRBJ2-5,many,-,TGCAGTGCTAGGGGGGAATTACAAGAGACCCAGTACTTC,CSARGELQETQYF
TRBV20-1,TRBJ2-1,-,TRBD2,TGCAGTGCTGATCGGGGGGACTACAATGAGCAGTTCTTC,CSADRGDYNEQFF
TRBV5-4,TRBJ2-7,few,-,TGTGCCAGCAGCCTGGGGGCGACGAATCCCGGCGAGCAGTACTTC,CASSLGATNPGEQYF
TRBV28,TRBJ1-6,-,TRBD1,TGTGCCAGCAGTTACCCCCAAGGGACAGGGGGTTCTTCACCCCTCCACTTT,CASSYPQGTGGSSPLHF
TRBV4-2,TRBJ2-7,medium-sized,TRBD1,TGTGCCAGCAGCCAAGATAGGGGGACAGGGGGCTACGAGCAGTACTTC,CASSQDRGTGGYEQYF
TRBV9,TRBJ2-1,many,TRBD2,TGTGCCAGCAGTGGGAGCGGGGGATACAATGAGCAGTTCTTC,CASSGSGGYNEQFF
TRBV7-3,TRBJ1-1,many,TRBD1,TGTGCCAGCAGCACTCAGGGGGGGACTGAAGCTTTCTTT,CASSTQGGTEAFF
TRBV20-1,TRBJ1-5,many,TRBD1,TGCAGTGCGGGAGCGGGACAGGGGGCGAGGGAGCCCCAGCATTTT,CSAGAGQGAREPQHF
TRBV24-1,TRBJ2-3,many,-,TGTGCCACCAGTGATCCCAGGGCCGGACGGCCAGATACGCAGTATTTT,CATSDPRAGRPDTQYF
TRBV12-3/TRBV12-4,TRBJ2-5,many,TRBD1,TGTGCCAGCAGTTTCCCGGACAGGGGAGAGACCCAGTACTTC,CASSFPDRGETQYF
TRBV4-3,TRBJ2-1,many,TRBD2,TGCGCCAGCAGCCAAGATACGGGGGGGTCTTACAATGAGCAGTTCTTC,CASSQDTGGSYNEQFF
TRBV5-6,TRBJ2-3,few,-,TGTGCCAGCAGCTTGACGTCTAGCACAGATACGCAGTATTTT,CASSLTSSTDTQYF
TRBV5-1,TRBJ2-7,many,TRBD2,TGCGCCAGCAGCTTGGCCGCTAGCGGATACGAGCAGTACTTC,CASSLAASGYEQYF
TRBV2,TRBJ2-2,-,-,TGTGCCAGCAGTGAAAGGGGCAGCCGAACCCTCACCGGGGAGCTGTTTTTT,CASSERGSRTLTGELFF
TRBV29-1,TRBJ2-2,medium-sized,-,TGCAGCGTTGAAGGGGGCACCGGGGAGCTGTTTTTT,CSVEGGTGELFF
TRBV7-2,TRBJ2-6,many,-,TGTGCCAGCAGCCTGGACTCCAGCTCTGGGGCCAACGTCCTGACTTTC,CASSLDSSSGANVLTF
TRBV7-2,TRBJ2-1,medium-sized,-,TGTGCCAGCAGCTTGGGGGCTCAATCCTACAATGAGCAGTTCTTC,CASSLGAQSYNEQFF
TRBV4-2,TRBJ1-6,many,TRBD1,TGTGCCAGCAGCAAAATAGACAGGGGGCACTCCTATAATTCACCCCTCCACTTT,CASSKIDRGHSYNSPLHF
TRBV6-4,TRBJ2-3,many,TRBD2,TGTGCCAGCAGTGTACTAGCGGGGGGTGGAGATACGCAGTATTTT,CASSVLAGGGDTQYF
TRBV15,TRBJ1-2,many,-,TGTGCCACCAGCAGATCCTTAATCCAGGGAGAGGGTAGCGTTAACTATGGCTACACCTTC,CATSRSLIQGEGSVNYGYTF
TRBV7-2,TRBJ1-2,many,-,TGTGCCAGCAGCCCACACAACGCGAACTATGGCTACACCTTC,CASSPHNANYGYTF
TRBV6-1,TRBJ1-2,many,-,TGTGCCAGCACAGGTGCTAACTATGGCTACACCTTC,CASTGANYGYTF
TRBV6-2/TRBV6-3,TRBJ2-2,many,-,TGTGCCAGCAGTTATGACCTGGGGGCCGGGGAGCTGTTTTTT,CASSYDLGAGELFF
TRBV11-3,TRBJ2-1,many,TRBD1,TGTGCCAGCAGCCCAAGGACAGGGTACTACAATGAGCAGTTCTTC,CASSPRTGYYNEQFF
TRBV5-6,TRBJ2-3,few,TRBD2,TGTGCCAGCAGCTTGGGGACTAGTCCCACAGATACGCAGTATTTT,CASSLGTSPTDTQYF
TRBV19,TRBJ2-7,few,TRBD1,TGTGCCAGTAGTATTTTGGACAGGACCTACGAGCAGTACTTC,CASSILDRTYEQYF
TRBV6-2/TRBV6-3,TRBJ1-5,-,-,TGTGCCAGCACCTGGCGGTATAGCAATCAGCCCCAGCATTTT,CASTWRYSNQPQHF